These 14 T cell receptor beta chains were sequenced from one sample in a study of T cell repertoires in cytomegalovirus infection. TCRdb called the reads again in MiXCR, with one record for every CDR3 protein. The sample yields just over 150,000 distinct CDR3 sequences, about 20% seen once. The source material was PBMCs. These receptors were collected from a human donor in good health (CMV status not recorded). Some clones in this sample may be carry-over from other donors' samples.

The CDR3 sequence: CASSLPTSTYEQYF. In nucleotides, the CDR3 is TGTGCCAGCAGCCTCCCGACTTCCACCTACGAGCAGTACTTC. This chain uses TRBV11-3 with TRBJ2-7, with unresolved D. CDR3 length: 14 amino acids. In germline, CDR1 is SGHNT, CDR2 YENEEA. The V end lost 5 bases, the J end lost 2 bases, and 13 bases lay between the germline ends.

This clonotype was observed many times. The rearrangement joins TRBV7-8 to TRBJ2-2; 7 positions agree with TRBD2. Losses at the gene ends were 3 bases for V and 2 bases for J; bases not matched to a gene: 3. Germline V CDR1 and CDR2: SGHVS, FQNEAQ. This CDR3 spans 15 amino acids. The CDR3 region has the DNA TGTGCCAGCAGCTTCGGACTAGTAAACACCGGGGAGCTGTTTTTT. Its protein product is CASSFGLVNTGELFF.

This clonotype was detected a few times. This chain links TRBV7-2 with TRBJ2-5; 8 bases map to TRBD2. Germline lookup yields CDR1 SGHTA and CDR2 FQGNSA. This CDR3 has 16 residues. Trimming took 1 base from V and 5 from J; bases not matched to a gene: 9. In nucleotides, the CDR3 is TGTGCCAGCAGCTTAGGTTCGGGAGGGCTAGGTGAGACCCAGTACTTC. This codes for CASSLGSGGLGETQYF.

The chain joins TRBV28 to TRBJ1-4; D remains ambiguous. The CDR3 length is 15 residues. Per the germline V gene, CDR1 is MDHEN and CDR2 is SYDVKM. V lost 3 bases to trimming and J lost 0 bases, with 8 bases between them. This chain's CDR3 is CASSLQDATNEKLFF. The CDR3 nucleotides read TGTGCCAGCAGTTTGCAGGATGCAACTAATGAAAAACTGTTTTTT. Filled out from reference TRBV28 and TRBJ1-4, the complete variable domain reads DVKVTQSSRYLVKRTGEKVFLECVQDMDHENMFWYRQDPGLGLRLIYFSYDVKMKEKGDIPEGYSVSREKKERFSLILESASTNQTSMYLCASSLQDATNEKLFFGSGTQLSVL.

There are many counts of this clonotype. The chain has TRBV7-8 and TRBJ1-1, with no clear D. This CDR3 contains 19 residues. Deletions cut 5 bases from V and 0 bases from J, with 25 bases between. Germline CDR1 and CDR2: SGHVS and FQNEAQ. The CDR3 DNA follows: TGTGCCAGCAGCACACAGTACGGGGATTCCATGGCGATGAACACTGAAGCTTTCTTT. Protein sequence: CASSTQYGDSMAMNTEAFF.

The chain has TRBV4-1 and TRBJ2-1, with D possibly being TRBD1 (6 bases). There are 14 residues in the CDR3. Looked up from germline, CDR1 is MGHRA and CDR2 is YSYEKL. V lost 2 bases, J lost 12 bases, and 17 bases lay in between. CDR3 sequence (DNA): TGCGCCAGCAGCCAAACTCCGGACAGTTTTGGGCAGTTCTTC. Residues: CASSQTPDSFGQFF.

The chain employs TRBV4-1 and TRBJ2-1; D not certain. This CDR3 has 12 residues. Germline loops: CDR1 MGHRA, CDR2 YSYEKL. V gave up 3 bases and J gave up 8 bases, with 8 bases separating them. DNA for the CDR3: TGCGCCAGCAGCCACCCCGCGGATGAGCAGTTCTTC. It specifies CASSHPADEQFF.

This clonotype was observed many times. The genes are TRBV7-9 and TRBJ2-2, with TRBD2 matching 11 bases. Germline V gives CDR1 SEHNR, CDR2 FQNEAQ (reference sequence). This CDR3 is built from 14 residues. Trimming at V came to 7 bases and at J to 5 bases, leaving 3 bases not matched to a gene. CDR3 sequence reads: CASILAGGTGELFF. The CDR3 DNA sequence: TGTGCCAGCATCCTAGCGGGAGGAACCGGGGAGCTGTTTTTT.

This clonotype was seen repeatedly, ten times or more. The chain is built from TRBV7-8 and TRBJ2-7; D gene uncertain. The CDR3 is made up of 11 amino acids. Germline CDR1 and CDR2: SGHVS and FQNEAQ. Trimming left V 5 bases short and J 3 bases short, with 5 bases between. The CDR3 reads CASSPSYEQYF. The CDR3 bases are TGTGCCAGCAGCCCTAGCTACGAGCAGTACTTC.

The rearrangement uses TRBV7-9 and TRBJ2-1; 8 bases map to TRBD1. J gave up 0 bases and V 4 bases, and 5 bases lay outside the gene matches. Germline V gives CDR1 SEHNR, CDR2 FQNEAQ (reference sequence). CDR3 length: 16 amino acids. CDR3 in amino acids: CASSYRTGSSYNEQFF. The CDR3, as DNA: TGTGCCAGCAGCTATCGGACAGGGAGCTCCTACAATGAGCAGTTCTTC.

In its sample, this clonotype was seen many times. The CDR3 region has the DNA TGTGCCAGCGGAGGGGCCATAGCGGGAGACCCAGATACGCAGTATTTT. Its protein product is CASGGAIAGDPDTQYF. The rearrangement joins TRBV12-3 or TRBV12-4 to TRBJ2-3, with 9 bases identical to TRBD2. The CDR3 is 16 residues long. Unmatched junction bases numbered 13, after V lost 8 bases and J lost 4 bases.

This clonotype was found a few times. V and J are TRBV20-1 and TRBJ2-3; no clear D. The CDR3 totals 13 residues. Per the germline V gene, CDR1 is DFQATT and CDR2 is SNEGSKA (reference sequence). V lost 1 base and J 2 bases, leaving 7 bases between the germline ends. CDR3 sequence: CSARGGTTDTQYF. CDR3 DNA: TGCAGTGCTAGAGGGGGTACCACAGATACGCAGTATTTT.

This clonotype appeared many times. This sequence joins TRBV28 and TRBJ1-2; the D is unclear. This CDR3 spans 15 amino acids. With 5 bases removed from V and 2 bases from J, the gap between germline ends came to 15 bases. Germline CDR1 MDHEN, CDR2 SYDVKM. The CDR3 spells CASSVEPGFNYGYTF. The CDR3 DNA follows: TGTGCCAGCAGTGTCGAGCCCGGGTTCAACTATGGCTACACCTTC.

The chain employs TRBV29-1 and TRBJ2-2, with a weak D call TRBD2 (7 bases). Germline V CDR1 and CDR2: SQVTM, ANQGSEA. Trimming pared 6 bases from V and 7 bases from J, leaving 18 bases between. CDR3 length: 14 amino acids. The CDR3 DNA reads TGCAGCGTCGGACTAGTGGGGGCTCACGGGGAGCTGTTTTTT. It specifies CSVGLVGAHGELFF.